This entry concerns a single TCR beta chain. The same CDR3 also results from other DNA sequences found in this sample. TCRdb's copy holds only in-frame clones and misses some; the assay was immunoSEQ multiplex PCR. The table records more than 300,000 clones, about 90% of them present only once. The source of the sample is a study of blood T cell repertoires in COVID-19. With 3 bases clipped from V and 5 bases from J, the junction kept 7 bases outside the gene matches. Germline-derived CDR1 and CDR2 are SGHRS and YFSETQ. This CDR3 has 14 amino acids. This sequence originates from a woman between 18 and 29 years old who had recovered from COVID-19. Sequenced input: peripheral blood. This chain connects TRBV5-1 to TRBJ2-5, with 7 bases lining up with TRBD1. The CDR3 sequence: CASSSRTGRETQYF. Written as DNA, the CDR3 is TGCGCCAGCAGCTCAAGGACAGGCCGGGAGACCCAGTACTTC.